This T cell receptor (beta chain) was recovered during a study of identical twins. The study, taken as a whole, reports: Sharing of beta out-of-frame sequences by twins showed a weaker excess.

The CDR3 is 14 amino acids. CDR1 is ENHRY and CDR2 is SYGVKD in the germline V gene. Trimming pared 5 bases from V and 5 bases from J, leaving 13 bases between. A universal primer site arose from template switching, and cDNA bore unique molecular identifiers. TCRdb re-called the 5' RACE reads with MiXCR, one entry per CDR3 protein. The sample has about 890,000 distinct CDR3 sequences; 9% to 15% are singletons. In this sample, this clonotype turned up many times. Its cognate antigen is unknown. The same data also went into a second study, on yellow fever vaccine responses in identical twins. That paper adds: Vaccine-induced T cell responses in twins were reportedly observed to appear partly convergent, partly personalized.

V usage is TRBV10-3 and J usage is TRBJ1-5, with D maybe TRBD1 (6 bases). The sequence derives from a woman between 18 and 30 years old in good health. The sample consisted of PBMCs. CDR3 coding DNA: TGTGCCATCAGTACCACAGGGAGCCATCAGCCCCAGCATTTT. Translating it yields CAISTTGSHQPQHF.